These 8 T cell receptor beta chains share one sample of origin, sequenced in a study of early T cells in non-severe SARS-CoV-2 infection. Via MiXCR, TCRdb re-called the 5' RACE reads, giving one row per CDR3 protein. Seen here are about 71,000 distinct CDR3 sequences, roughly an eighth observed once, and the top ten hold around 15%. Source material: whole blood. These receptors came from an adult who was a healthcare worker with PCR-confirmed SARS-CoV-2 infection or an uninfected control (not recorded which).

This clonotype was detected a few times. V usage is TRBV21-1 and J usage is TRBJ1-2. TRBV21-1 is listed as a pseudogene. There are 9 residues in the CDR3. This chain's CDR3 is CASVGGYTF. CDR3 coding DNA: TGTGCCAGCGTCGGGGGCTACACCTTC.

V is TRBV6-5 and J is TRBJ1-2; D may be TRBD1 (5 bases). Germline lookup yields CDR1 MNHEY and CDR2 SVGAGI. The germline V and J ends were trimmed by 4 bases and 6 bases, with 18 bases remaining between them. CDR3 length equals 15 residues. The CDR3 bases are TGTGCCAGCAGTTCCCAGGGTTTTTATGTGGATGGCTACACCTTC. It is translated as CASSSQGFYVDGYTF.

This clonotype was counted at least ten times. The V gene is TRBV28, the J gene TRBJ1-5; TRBD1 might be the D (6 bases). V gave up 5 bases and J gave up 5 bases, with 13 bases separating them. The germline V gene has CDR1 MDHEN and CDR2 SYDVKM. The CDR3 covers 14 residues. CDR3 in DNA: TGTGCCAGCAGTAGACAGGCAAGGGATCAGCCCCAGCATTTT. It specifies CASSRQARDQPQHF.

In its sample, this clonotype was seen a few times. V and J are TRBV18 and TRBJ2-6; possibly TRBD2 for D (5 bases). V lost 3 bases and J 2 bases, leaving 8 bases between the germline ends. Germline V gene data show CDR1 as KGHSH and CDR2 as LQKENI. The CDR3 contains 15 residues. CDR3 nucleotide sequence: TGTGCCAGCTCACCGGACTCCCCTGGGGCCAACGTCCTGACTTTC. It translates to CASSPDSPGANVLTF.

This clonotype has more than one count but fewer than ten. The gene calls are TRBV29-1 and TRBJ2-3; 11 bases match TRBD2. The germline gives CDR1 SQVTM, CDR2 ANQGSEA. This CDR3 region has 13 residues. V lost 8 bases to trimming and J lost 3 bases; unmatched junction nucleotides: 4. CDR3 amino acids: CSPRLAGTDTQYF. CDR3 DNA sequence: TGCAGCCCCCGACTAGCGGGGACAGATACGCAGTATTTT.

This chain joins TRBV12-5 and TRBJ2-7, with D unresolved. CDR1 and CDR2 from the germline V gene are LGHNT and FRNRAP. CDR3 size: 14 residues. The CDR3 sequence is CAARRVSGTYEQYF. The DNA for the CDR3 is TGTGCCGCCCGGCGAGTTAGTGGTACCTACGAGCAGTACTTC.

This clonotype was seen a few times. V and J are TRBV28 and TRBJ1-4, with a weak D call TRBD1 (6 bases). V lost 9 bases and J 3 bases, leaving 20 bases between the germline ends. The CDR3 has 16 amino acids. The germline V gene encodes CDR1 MDHEN and CDR2 SYDVKM. This chain's CDR3 is CASTEGGSRSNEKLFF. The CDR3 DNA reads TGTGCCAGTACCGAGGGGGGAAGTCGGTCTAATGAAAAACTGTTTTTT.

The chain recombines TRBV9 with TRBJ2-2; D remains ambiguous. From germline, CDR1 is SGDLS and CDR2 YYNGEE. This CDR3 has 14 residues. Trimming left V 2 bases short and J 6 bases short, with 11 bases between. CDR3 bases: TGTGCCAGCAGCGTGGGGTCTATGGCCGGGGAGCTGTTTTTT. It is translated as CASSVGSMAGELFF.